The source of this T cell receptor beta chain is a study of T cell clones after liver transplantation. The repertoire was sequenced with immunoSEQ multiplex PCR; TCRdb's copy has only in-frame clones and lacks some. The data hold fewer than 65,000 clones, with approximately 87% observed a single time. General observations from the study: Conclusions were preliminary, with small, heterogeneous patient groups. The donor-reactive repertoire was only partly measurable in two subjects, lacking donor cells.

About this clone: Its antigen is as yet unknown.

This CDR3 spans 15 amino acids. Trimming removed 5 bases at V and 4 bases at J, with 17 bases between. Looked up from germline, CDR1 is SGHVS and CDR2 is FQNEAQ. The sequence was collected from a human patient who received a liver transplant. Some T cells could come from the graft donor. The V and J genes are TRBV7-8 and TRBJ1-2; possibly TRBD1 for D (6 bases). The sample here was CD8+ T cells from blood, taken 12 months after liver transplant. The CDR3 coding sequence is TGTGCCAGCAGCCCCCATGGGGGGCGCGGCTATGGCTACACCTTC. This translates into CASSPHGGRGYGYTF. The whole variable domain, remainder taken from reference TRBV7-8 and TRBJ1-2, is GAGVSQSPRYKVAKRGQDVALRCDPISGHVSLFWYQQALGQGPEFLTYFQNEAQLDKSGLPSDRFFAERPEGSVSTLKIQRTQQEDSAVYLCASSPHGGRGYGYTFGSGTRLTVV.